This is a list of T cell receptor beta chains from one sample in a study of OX40 agonist ivuxolimab in advanced cancers. The table came from immunoSEQ multiplex PCR; TCRdb's copy has only in-frame clones and leaves some out. The sample lists 35,000 to 40,000 clones; about 80% were seen once. Sequencing was performed on CD4+ or CD8+ T cells sorted from blood, taken in a trial of the OX40 agonist ivuxolimab. The receptor set was obtained from an adult with an advanced solid tumor such as melanoma, head and neck, liver or kidney cancer. The CDR3 runs from the conserved cysteine through the conserved F or W. The D gene is left open where the match is weak. Not every row has a clone size; where given, it reads once, few, many or a size class.

>TRBJ2-3|TRBV9|TRBD1|-
CASSVVPEGAEDTQYF
TGTGCCAGCAGCGTAGTGCCCGAGGGGGCGGAAGATACGCAGTATTTT
>TRBJ2-2|TRBV4-1|TRBD1|-
CASSQPGTGGKRGNTGELFF
TGCGCCAGCAGCCAACCAGGGACAGGGGGAAAAAGGGGAAACACCGGGGAGCTGTTTTTT
>TRBJ2-5|TRBV4-1|-|-
CASSQGDLPQYF
TGCGCCAGCAGCCAAGGAGATCTACCCCAGTACTTC
>TRBJ2-1|TRBV11-2|TRBD2|-
CASSSIPGGSSYNEQFF
TGTGCCAGCAGCTCCATCCCCGGCGGGAGCTCCTACAATGAGCAGTTCTTC
>TRBJ2-3|TRBV10-1|-|-
CASRAGQTDTQYF
TGCGCCAGCAGGGCTGGACAGACGGATACGCAGTATTTT
>TRBJ2-7|TRBV19|-|-
CASSISGAYEQYF
TGTGCCAGTAGTATTTCGGGAGCCTACGAGCAGTACTTC
>TRBJ2-7|TRBV6-5|-|-
CASSSRGYEQYF
TGTGCCAGCAGTTCGAGGGGATACGAGCAGTACTTC
>TRBJ2-7|TRBV28|-|-
CASRSGATFYEQYF
TGTGCCAGCAGGAGTGGGGCAACATTCTACGAGCAGTACTTC
>TRBJ1-2|TRBV25-1|-|-
CASSESREGYTF
TGTGCCAGCAGTGAATCTAGGGAAGGCTACACCTTC
>TRBJ1-1|TRBV18|-|-
CASSPREGGENTEAFF
TGTGCCAGCTCACCACGGGAGGGCGGGGAGAACACTGAAGCTTTCTTT
>TRBJ1-1|TRBV19|TRBD1|-
CASSETGATEAFF
TGTGCCAGTAGCGAAACAGGGGCCACTGAAGCTTTCTTT
>TRBJ2-1|TRBV5-1|-|-
CASSPRHPSSYNEQFF
TGCGCCAGCAGCCCTCGACACCCTAGCTCCTACAATGAGCAGTTCTTC
>TRBJ2-7|TRBV19|TRBD2|-
CATLWGGSSYEQYF
TGTGCCACCTTATGGGGGGGAAGCTCCTACGAGCAGTACTTC
>TRBJ1-5|TRBV19|-|few
CASKIGGTYQPQHF
TGTGCCAGTAAAATAGGGGGGACCTATCAGCCCCAGCATTTT
>TRBJ2-7|TRBV5-4|-|-
CASSQETTGTGYEQYF
TGTGCCAGCAGCCAAGAGACCACAGGCACCGGATACGAGCAGTACTTC
>TRBJ2-1|TRBV7-9|TRBD1|-
CASSLTGYNEQFF
TGTGCCAGCAGCCTGACAGGGTACAATGAGCAGTTCTTC